The 28 T cell receptor beta chains given below trace back to one sample, sequenced in a study of beta chain features in type 1 diabetes. Sequencing targeted expressed TCRB transcripts, as all isolated RNA had been reverse transcribed. Data came from immunoSEQ multiplex PCR; TCRdb stores just in-frame clones and leaves some out. The data hold some 640,000 clones, with over 12% observed a single time. Their antigen targets remain unknown. Overall study findings and caveats: Moderately but significantly shorter TCRB CDR3s were found in Type 1 diabetes patients in all four CD4+ subsets.

Specimen: naive CD4+ T cells from blood. The receptor source for this set is a man aged 18 to 35 with type 1 diabetes.

The chain has TRBV6-6 and TRBJ1-1; D is unresolved. Germline CDR1 reads MNHNY; CDR2 reads SVGAGI (reference sequence). This CDR3 is built from 14 residues. The V and J ends lost 5 bases and 8 bases respectively, with 18 bases between them. The CDR3 nucleotides read TGTGCCAGCAGTGCTGTCCGGACGCACTCGGAAGCTTTCTTT. Amino acids: CASSAVRTHSEAFF.

Only a few counts were recorded for this clone. This chain links TRBV30 with TRBJ2-7; D possibly uses TRBD1 or TRBD2 (5 bases each). In germline, CDR1 is GTSNPN, CDR2 SVGIG (reference sequence). V lost 4 bases and J lost 2, with 15 bases in between. This CDR3 comprises 14 residues. The CDR3 bases are TGTGCCTGGACACCTACGGGGCGAACCTACGAGCAGTACTTC. Residues: CAWTPTGRTYEQYF.

The table lists this clone with a few counts. The chain employs TRBV28 and TRBJ1-6; 8 positions match TRBD1. The germline gives CDR1 MDHEN, CDR2 SYDVKM. The CDR3 consists of 15 residues. This CDR3 is CANPGTGTGDSPLHF. The CDR3 coding sequence is TGTGCTAACCCGGGCACGGGGACAGGCGATTCACCCCTCCACTTT. Using reference TRBV28 and TRBJ1-6 for the parts outside the CDR3, the full variable domain is DVKVTQSSRYLVKRTGEKVFLECVQDMDHENMFWYRQDPGLGLRLIYFSYDVKMKEKGDIPEGYSVSREKKERFSLILESASTNQTSMYLCANPGTGTGDSPLHFGNGTRLTVT.

This clone has more than one count but fewer than ten. V is TRBV18 and J is TRBJ2-3; D is perhaps TRBD1 or TRBD2 (5 bases each). Germline CDR1 KGHSH, CDR2 LQKENI. V lost 6 bases and J 0 bases, leaving 19 bases between the germline ends. The CDR3 extends over 17 amino acids. The CDR3 nucleotides read TGTGCCAGCTCCGCCTACCAAGGGGACCGTAGCACAGATACGCAGTATTTT. It is translated as CASSAYQGDRSTDTQYF.

This chain uses TRBV7-9 with TRBJ1-1; D is unclear. Germline lookup yields CDR1 SEHNR and CDR2 FQNEAQ (reference sequence). The V and J ends lost 5 bases and 3 bases respectively, with 10 bases between them. The CDR3 is 13 amino acids. This CDR3 is CASSRSTYTEAFF. The CDR3 coding sequence is TGTGCCAGCAGCCGCTCAACGTACACTGAAGCTTTCTTT.

Only a few counts were recorded for this clone. V usage is TRBV9 and J usage is TRBJ2-5; TRBD1 is a possible D gene (6 bases). This CDR3 region has 16 residues. The V and J ends lost 0 bases and 2 bases respectively, with 14 bases between them. Germline loops: CDR1 SGDLS, CDR2 YYNGEE. The CDR3, as DNA: TGTGCCAGCAGCGTAGCTTTGGGGGCACGGCAAGAGACCCAGTACTTC. The encoded protein is CASSVALGARQETQYF.

As for this clone: The same CDR3 arises from other DNA sequences in this sample as well. The chain has TRBV7-9 and TRBJ1-1; the match to TRBD1 covers 8 bases. Trimming took 5 bases from V and 7 from J; bases not matched to a gene: 3. CDR1 is SEHNR and CDR2 is FQNEAQ in the germline V gene (reference sequence). This CDR3 is built from 12 residues. The CDR3 is CASSLDRGEAFF. The CDR3 nucleotides are TGTGCCAGCAGCCTAGACAGGGGTGAAGCTTTCTTT.

This clone was seen only a few times. The gene calls are TRBV6-5 and TRBJ1-2; D gene unclear. V lost 4 bases to trimming and J lost 5 bases, with 11 bases between them. The CDR3 is 13 amino acids. The germline V gene encodes CDR1 MNHEY and CDR2 SVGAGI. The CDR3 here is CASSFAQFYGYTF. The CDR3 region has the DNA TGTGCCAGCAGTTTCGCTCAGTTTTATGGCTACACCTTC.

The gene calls are TRBV30 and TRBJ2-2; D not certain. Looked up from germline, CDR1 is GTSNPN and CDR2 is SVGIG (reference sequence). The CDR3 spans 13 residues. Trimming left V 2 bases short and J 6 bases short, with 10 bases between. In DNA form, the CDR3 reads TGTGCCTGGAGTACAACTATGGCCGGGGAGCTGTTTTTT. Its translation is CAWSTTMAGELFF.

V gene TRBV29-1 combines with J gene TRBJ2-3, with D tentatively TRBD1 (5 bases). Trimming removed 7 bases at V and 2 bases at J, with 16 bases between. The germline CDR1 and CDR2 sequences are SQVTM and ANQGSEA. The CDR3 is made up of 14 amino acids. CDR3 sequence (DNA): TGCAGCGCTGTAGACAGAACTAACACAGATACGCAGTATTTT. This encodes CSAVDRTNTDTQYF.

This chain links TRBV7-2 with TRBJ2-5, with 10 bases matching TRBD2. The V segment lost 4 bases and the J segment 4 bases; nucleotides outside the gene matches: 12. Looked up from germline, CDR1 is SGHTA and CDR2 is FQGNSA. The CDR3 loop spans 17 amino acids. In DNA, the CDR3 is TGTGCCAGCAGCTCCCGGCTAGCGGGGGCGCACGGAGAGACCCAGTACTTC. Amino acid sequence: CASSSRLAGAHGETQYF. Full variable domain (missing parts from reference TRBV7-2 and TRBJ2-5): GAGVSQSPSNKVTEKGKDVELRCDPISGHTALYWYRQSLGQGLEFLIYFQGNSAPDKSGLPSDRFSAERTGGSVSTLTIQRTQQEDSAVYLCASSSRLAGAHGETQYFGPGTRLLVL.

This clone was detected only a few times. The CDR3 DNA sequence: TGTGCCAGCAGCCGGGGACAGTCTAACTATGGCTACACCTTC. Translating gives CASSRGQSNYGYTF. The rearrangement uses TRBV5-4 and TRBJ1-2; 7 nucleotides agree with TRBD1. V shed 4 bases, J shed 0 bases, and the junction held 3 bases outside the gene matches. Per the germline V gene, CDR1 is SGHNT and CDR2 is YYREEE (reference sequence). This CDR3 region has 14 residues.

The chain carries TRBV30 and TRBJ1-2; possibly TRBD1 for D (5 bases). Trimming took off 0 bases at V and 3 bases at J, with 14 bases between the two ends. The CDR3 extends over 15 amino acids. Germline lookup yields CDR1 GTSNPN and CDR2 SVGIG (reference sequence). CDR3 coding DNA: TGTGCCTGGAGTGTGTGGGGGGGATCTGACTATGGCTACACCTTC. Translation: CAWSVWGGSDYGYTF.

The chain has TRBV27 and TRBJ1-1; the match to TRBD1 covers 8 bases. Germline-derived CDR1 and CDR2 are MNHEY and SMNVEV (reference sequence). CDR3 length: 16 residues. The ends lost 4 bases at V and 4 bases at J; junction bases unmatched: 11. The CDR3 region has the DNA TGTGCCAGCAGTTCTAACACGGGACAGGCGGGCACTGAAGCTTTCTTT. Amino acids: CASSSNTGQAGTEAFF.

This sequence joins TRBV5-1 and TRBJ2-3; 8 bases align to TRBD2. J was trimmed by 0 bases and V by 0 bases; bases with no gene match: 3. The CDR3 extends over 16 amino acids. Per germline, CDR1 SGHRS and CDR2 YFSETQ. DNA for the CDR3: TGCGCCAGCAGCTTGGGACTAGCGACTAGCACAGATACGCAGTATTTT. As protein: CASSLGLATSTDTQYF.

This clone was recorded a few times. Other DNA sequences of this sample code for an identical CDR3. V is TRBV27 and J is TRBJ2-7; TRBD1 or TRBD2 may be the D gene (6 bases each). CDR1 is MNHEY, CDR2 SMNVEV, per germline (reference sequence). CDR3 size: 14 residues. The germline V and J ends were trimmed by 2 bases and 1 base, with 9 bases remaining between them. In nucleotides, the CDR3 is TGTGCCAGCAGTTTACAGGGGACTTCCTACGAGCAGTACTTC. It encodes CASSLQGTSYEQYF.

The chain carries TRBV7-2 and TRBJ2-7; D perhaps matches TRBD1 (6 bases). Trimming pared 3 bases from V and 3 bases from J, leaving 12 bases between. CDR1 and CDR2 (germline): SGHTA, FQGNSA. CDR3 size: 14 residues. This CDR3 is CASSFGRDIYEQYF. CDR3 bases: TGTGCCAGCAGCTTCGGCCGGGACATCTACGAGCAGTACTTC.

The rearrangement joins TRBV5-4 to TRBJ2-1; 9 bases line up with TRBD1. V gave up 9 bases and J gave up 2 bases; unmatched junction bases: 6. The length of the CDR3 is 14 residues. Germline CDR1 is SGHNT and CDR2 is YYREEE (reference sequence). The CDR3 reads CATSGQGPYNEQFF. CDR3 in DNA: TGTGCCACCTCGGGACAGGGCCCCTACAATGAGCAGTTCTTC.

This clone was seen only a few times. This chain links TRBV7-9 with TRBJ1-1, with no clear D. Germline V gene sequence: CDR1 SEHNR, CDR2 FQNEAQ (reference sequence). Trimming removed 5 bases at V and 6 bases at J, with 7 bases between. This CDR3 spans 11 amino acids. CDR3 amino acids: CASSPVAEAFF. The DNA for the CDR3 is TGTGCCAGCAGCCCAGTGGCTGAAGCTTTCTTT.

The chain employs TRBV18 and TRBJ1-5, with TRBD1 identical over 9 bases. With V trimmed by 0 bases and J by 4 bases, 4 bases remained unmatched. Germline V gene data show CDR1 as KGHSH and CDR2 as LQKENI. The CDR3 runs 16 residues. For the CDR3, the DNA is TGTGCCAGCTCACCACCGGGACAGGGTGAAAATCAGCCCCAGCATTTT. The encoded protein is CASSPPGQGENQPQHF. Full variable domain (missing parts from reference TRBV18 and TRBJ1-5): NAGVMQNPRHLVRRRGQEARLRCSPMKGHSHVYWYRQLPEEGLKFMVYLQKENIIDESGMPKERFSAEFPKEGPSILRIQQVVRGDSAAYFCASSPPGQGENQPQHFGDGTRLSIL.

This clone was seen more than once but under ten times. The CDR3 region is CSVEDLDRAGGYTF. As DNA, the CDR3 is TGCAGCGTTGAAGACTTGGACAGGGCCGGTGGCTACACCTTC. The chain couples TRBV29-1 to TRBJ1-2; 8 positions match TRBD1. This CDR3 has 14 amino acids. Germline CDR1 reads SQVTM; CDR2 reads ANQGSEA. Trimming took 0 bases from V and 7 from J; bases not matched to a gene: 7.

The rearrangement links TRBV9 to TRBJ1-3; D unclear. Germline V gene sequence: CDR1 SGDLS, CDR2 YYNGEE. CDR3 length: 17 amino acids. Trimming pared 0 bases from V and 0 bases from J, leaving 13 bases between. In nucleotides, the CDR3 is TGTGCCAGCAGCGTAGGTGGCAGGCGACACTCTGGAAACACCATATATTTT. Amino acid sequence: CASSVGGRRHSGNTIYF. Looking up the rest from reference TRBV9 and TRBJ1-3 gives the full variable domain: DSGVTQTPKHLITATGQRVTLRCSPRSGDLSVYWYQQSLDQGLQFLIQYYNGEERAKGNILERFSAQQFPDLHSELNLSSLELGDSALYFCASSVGGRRHSGNTIYFGEGSWLTVV.

This clone turned up a few times. This sample includes further DNA sequences coding for the same CDR3. CDR3 sequence reads: CASSPGTGYEQYF. Written as DNA, the CDR3 is TGTGCCAGCTCACCAGGGACAGGATACGAGCAGTACTTC. The chain joins TRBV18 to TRBJ2-7, with 8 bases fitting TRBD1. V shed 2 bases and J 4 bases; nucleotides not matched to a gene: 1. CDR1 KGHSH and CDR2 LQKENI come from the germline V gene. The CDR3 is made up of 13 amino acids.

The chain recombines TRBV5-4 with TRBJ1-2, with 7 bases fitting TRBD1. Losses at the gene ends were 4 bases for V and 8 bases for J; bases not matched to a gene: 8. Germline CDR1 reads SGHNT; CDR2 reads YYREEE (reference sequence). The CDR3 loop spans 13 amino acids. The CDR3 loop is CASSRDRADGYTF. The CDR3 bases are TGTGCCAGCAGCCGCGACAGGGCGGACGGCTACACCTTC.

This clone showed up just a few times. The chain carries TRBV9 and TRBJ2-6; perhaps TRBD2 as D (5 bases). The CDR3 has 17 residues. V shed 4 bases and J shed 0 bases, with 14 bases lying between them. Germline assignment: CDR1 SGDLS and CDR2 YYNGEE. The CDR3 loop reads CASSSRTGSSGANVLTF. CDR3 bases: TGTGCCAGCAGCTCTCGGACGGGAAGCTCTGGGGCCAACGTCCTGACTTTC.

This clone was seen only a few times. CDR3 amino acids: CASSLGAEIPTDTQYF. The CDR3 nucleotides are TGTGCCAGCAGCTTGGGGGCAGAGATACCCACAGATACGCAGTATTTT. The chain uses TRBV5-6 and TRBJ2-3; D is uncertain. The CDR3 is made up of 16 amino acids. Trimming cost V 0 bases and J 2 bases, with 13 bases left between them. Germline values: CDR1 SGHDT, CDR2 YYEEEE.

The V and J genes are TRBV7-2 and TRBJ2-1, with unresolved D. From germline, CDR1 is SGHTA and CDR2 FQGNSA. Trimming stripped 0 bases from V and 15 bases from J, with 12 bases between. This CDR3 has 12 residues. The CDR3 reads CASSLALEPPFF. For the CDR3, the DNA is TGTGCCAGCAGCTTAGCGCTCGAACCTCCGTTCTTC.

This clone was picked up a small number of times. The chain uses TRBV30 and TRBJ1-1, with TRBD1 as a possible D gene (5 bases). Germline CDR1 is GTSNPN and CDR2 is SVGIG (reference sequence). CDR3 length: 13 amino acids. Trimming pared 5 bases from V and 8 bases from J, leaving 18 bases between. The CDR3 DNA reads as TGTGCCTGGCGCCGCACGGGGGATCACGAAGCTTTCTTT. Protein sequence: CAWRRTGDHEAFF.